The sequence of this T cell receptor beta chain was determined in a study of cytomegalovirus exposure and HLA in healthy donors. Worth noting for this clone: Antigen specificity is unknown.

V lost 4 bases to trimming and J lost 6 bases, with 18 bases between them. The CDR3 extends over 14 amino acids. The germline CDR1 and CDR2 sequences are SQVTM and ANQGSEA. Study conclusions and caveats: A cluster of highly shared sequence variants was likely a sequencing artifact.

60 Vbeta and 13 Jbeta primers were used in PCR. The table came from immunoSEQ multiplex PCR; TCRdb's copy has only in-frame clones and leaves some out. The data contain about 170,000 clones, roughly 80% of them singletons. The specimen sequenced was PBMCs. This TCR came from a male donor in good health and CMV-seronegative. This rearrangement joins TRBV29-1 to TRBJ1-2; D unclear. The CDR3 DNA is TGCAGCGTTGGACATAAGCTCCTTGCCCATGGCTACACCTTC. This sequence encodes CSVGHKLLAHGYTF. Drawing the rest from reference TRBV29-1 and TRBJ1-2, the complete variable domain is SAVISQKPSRDICQRGTSLTIQCQVDSQVTMMFWYRQQPGQSLTLIATANQGSEATYESGFVIDKFPISRPNLTFSTLTVSNMSPEDSSIYLCSVGHKLLAHGYTFGSGTRLTVV.